These 24 T cell receptor beta chains were sequenced from one sample in a study of cytomegalovirus exposure and HLA in healthy donors. PCR involved 60 Vbeta and 13 Jbeta primers. This table comes from immunoSEQ multiplex PCR, and its TCRdb copy is limited to in-frame clones, with some not included. Of approximately 150,000 clones in the sample, nearly 80% were seen once. The sample consisted of PBMCs. The receptors were sampled from a man aged 18 to 29 in good health and CMV-seropositive.

This clone came up once. The V and J genes are TRBV6-1 and TRBJ2-4; D is possibly TRBD2 (6 bases). The germline V gene encodes CDR1 MNHNS and CDR2 SASEGT. The CDR3 length is 15 residues. The V gene lost 4 bases and the J gene lost 6 bases, with 16 bases spanning the gap. CDR3 loop: CASSAVATAGNIQYF. In DNA form, the CDR3 reads TGTGCCAGCAGTGCAGTCGCTACAGCGGGAAACATTCAGTACTTC.

The J gene is TRBJ2-1, the V gene TRBV30; D unresolved. Germline-derived CDR1 and CDR2 are GTSNPN and SVGIG (reference sequence). The CDR3 contains 15 residues. V lost 2 bases to trimming and J lost 1 base, with 12 bases between them. CDR3 protein: CAWSQDSVSYNEQFF. DNA of the CDR3: TGTGCCTGGAGTCAAGACTCTGTATCCTACAATGAGCAGTTCTTC.

This clone was observed a handful of times. The chain carries TRBV11-3 and TRBJ2-2; weak D call: TRBD2 (6 bases). This CDR3 is 15 amino acids long. Per germline, CDR1 SGHNT and CDR2 YENEEA. V was cut by 3 bases and J by 0 bases, with 8 bases left in between. This chain's CDR3 is CASSLEGTNTGELFF. In DNA, the CDR3 is TGTGCCAGCAGCTTGGAGGGGACGAACACCGGGGAGCTGTTTTTT. The full variable domain, rest sourced from reference TRBV11-3 and TRBJ2-2, is EAGVVQSPRYKIIEKKQPVAFWCNPISGHNTLYWYLQNLGQGPELLIRYENEEAVDDSQLPKDRFSAERLKGVDSTLKIQPAELGDSAVYLCASSLEGTNTGELFFGEGSRLTVL.

This clone was found a few times. The rearrangement links TRBV6-5 to TRBJ2-5, with D perhaps TRBD1 (6 bases). V was shortened by 2 bases and J by 4 bases, with 14 bases between the two germline ends. Germline CDR1 reads MNHEY; CDR2 reads SVGAGI. This CDR3 is 15 amino acids long. In nucleotides, the CDR3 is TGTGCCAGCAGTTACGGCAGGGGCATTCCAGAGACCCAGTACTTC. Residues: CASSYGRGIPETQYF.

The rearrangement uses TRBV6-5 and TRBJ1-2, with 11 bases lining up with TRBD1. Germline CDR1 MNHEY, CDR2 SVGAGI. CDR3 length equals 15 residues. With 4 bases clipped from V and 7 bases from J, the junction kept 8 bases outside the gene matches. For the CDR3, the DNA is TGTGCCAGCAGTTCCGGGACAGGGGGTTGGGTTGGCTACACCTTC. Its translation is CASSSGTGGWVGYTF.

This sequence joins TRBV11-2 and TRBJ2-3; 9 bases are a match to TRBD2. CDR1 is SGHAT, CDR2 FQNNGV, per germline. The CDR3 spans 15 residues. With 1 base clipped from V and 6 bases from J, the junction kept 5 bases outside the gene matches. This CDR3 is CASSLVISGSDTQYF. The CDR3 bases are TGTGCCAGCAGCTTAGTGATTAGCGGGAGTGATACGCAGTATTTT.

Only a few counts were recorded for this clone. The chain carries TRBV15 and TRBJ1-2; TRBD1 aligns across 8 bases. The germline V gene encodes CDR1 LNHNV and CDR2 YYDKDF (reference sequence). The V and J ends lost 5 bases and 0 bases, in that order; junction bases with no gene match: 23. The CDR3 totals 21 residues. Written as DNA, the CDR3 is TGTGCCACCAGCCGTCAGGGACAGGAGACTCTTCTTCCCTCCTCTAACTATGGCTACACCTTC. Its protein is CATSRQGQETLLPSSNYGYTF. The whole variable domain, filled in from reference TRBV15 and TRBJ1-2, reads DAMVIQNPRYQVTQFGKPVTLSCSQTLNHNVMYWYQQKSSQAPKLLFHYYDKDFNNEADTPDNFQSRRPNTSFCFLDIRSPGLGDTAMYLCATSRQGQETLLPSSNYGYTFGSGTRLTVV.

This clone was found once. This chain joins TRBV7-9 and TRBJ1-5, with D hard to call. CDR1 and CDR2 from the germline V gene are SEHNR and FQNEAQ (reference sequence). V shed 5 bases and J shed 7 bases, with 12 bases lying between them. CDR3 length: 13 residues. CDR3 sequence (DNA): TGTGCCAGCAGCCTTAACGGTGAGCAGCCCCAGCATTTT. Encoded protein: CASSLNGEQPQHF.

The chain joins TRBV10-3 to TRBJ2-3; tentative D call: TRBD1 (6 bases). Looked up from germline, CDR1 is ENHRY and CDR2 is SYGVKD. The CDR3 is 15 residues long. V was cut by 3 bases and J by 3 bases, with 13 bases left in between. In nucleotides, the CDR3 is TGTGCCATCAGTGATGGACAGTTAAAAACAGATACGCAGTATTTT. Its translation is CAISDGQLKTDTQYF.

The chain couples TRBV6-5 to TRBJ1-1; TRBD1 is a possible D gene (5 bases). Germline CDR1 MNHEY, CDR2 SVGAGI. Trimming stripped 2 bases from V and 3 bases from J, with 13 bases between. The CDR3 consists of 15 residues. The CDR3 is CASSYGPGEYTEAFF. The CDR3 bases are TGTGCCAGCAGTTACGGGCCGGGGGAATACACTGAAGCTTTCTTT.

The chain uses TRBV2 and TRBJ2-2; tentatively, D is TRBD1 (5 bases). Germline assignment: CDR1 SNHLY and CDR2 FYNNEI. The CDR3 extends over 15 amino acids. V lost 5 bases and J 0 bases, leaving 10 bases between the germline ends. The CDR3 sequence is CASSIDRTNTGELFF. The CDR3 coding sequence is TGTGCCAGCAGTATCGACAGAACGAACACCGGGGAGCTGTTTTTT.

J is TRBJ2-1 and V is TRBV5-1; 11 bases align to TRBD1. The V gene end was trimmed by 1 base and the J gene end by 2 bases; junction bases not matched to a gene: 2. CDR1 is SGHRS, CDR2 YFSETQ, per germline. The CDR3 spans 16 residues. CDR3: CASSLRTGGTYNEQFF. DNA of the CDR3: TGCGCCAGCAGCTTGAGGACAGGGGGCACCTACAATGAGCAGTTCTTC.

This clone was recorded once. The chain joins TRBV12-5 to TRBJ2-2, with TRBD2 as a possible D gene (5 bases). V lost 1 base and J lost 6, with 9 bases in between. Germline CDR1 and CDR2: LGHNT and FRNRAP. The CDR3 extends over 14 amino acids. The CDR3 DNA reads as TGTGCTAGTGGTTTGGGGACTGCCCCCGGGGAGCTGTTTTTT. This gives the protein CASGLGTAPGELFF.

The J gene is TRBJ2-6, the V gene TRBV28; no clear D. Trimming shortened V by 1 base and J by 2 bases, and 6 bases separated the two germline ends. Germline CDR1 is MDHEN and CDR2 is SYDVKM. This CDR3 region has 15 residues. The DNA of the CDR3 is TGTGCCAGCAGTTTATTGGGCCCTGGGGCCAACGTCCTGACTTTC. Amino acids: CASSLLGPGANVLTF.

The table lists this clone with a few counts. This chain links TRBV5-1 with TRBJ2-3; TRBD2 agrees at 9 bases. V shed 0 bases, J shed 4 bases, and the junction held 6 bases outside the gene matches. Germline values: CDR1 SGHRS, CDR2 YFSETQ. The CDR3 spans 16 residues. The CDR3 region is CASSLGAWTSADTQYF. As DNA, the CDR3 is TGCGCCAGCAGCTTGGGAGCTTGGACTAGCGCAGATACGCAGTATTTT.

The chain employs TRBV2 and TRBJ1-2, with D unclear. Per germline, CDR1 SNHLY and CDR2 FYNNEI. Trimming shortened V by 8 bases and J by 5 bases, and 15 bases separated the two germline ends. This CDR3 is built from 13 residues. This CDR3 is CASSREQRYGYTF. CDR3 DNA sequence: TGTGCCAGCTCTCGGGAGCAGAGGTATGGCTACACCTTC. Combining the CDR3 with reference TRBV2 and TRBJ1-2 gives the whole variable domain EPEVTQTPSHQVTQMGQEVILRCVPISNHLYFYWYRQILGQKVEFLVSFYNNEISEKSEIFDDQFSVERPDGSNFTLKIRSTKLEDSAMYFCASSREQRYGYTFGSGTRLTVV.

The V call is TRBV11-2, the J call TRBJ1-2, with TRBD1 matching 12 bases. Germline CDR1 reads SGHAT; CDR2 reads FQNNGV. The CDR3 has 17 residues. The trim removed 3 bases at V and 4 bases at J, leaving 9 bases unmatched. The CDR3 is CASSLTGQGAGAYGYTF. CDR3 in DNA: TGTGCCAGCAGCTTGACGGGACAGGGGGCTGGTGCCTATGGCTACACCTTC.

CDR3 nucleotides: TGTGCCAGCTCACCGACCGGGACTAGCGACGGCATTCAGTACTTC. Its translation: CASSPTGTSDGIQYF. The chain recombines TRBV18 with TRBJ2-4, with TRBD2 identical over 10 bases. J was trimmed by 9 bases and V by 3 bases; bases with no gene match: 8. The CDR3 has 15 residues. CDR1 and CDR2 (germline): KGHSH, LQKENI.

The chain combines TRBV5-1 with TRBJ2-7, with TRBD2 matching 7 bases. The length of the CDR3 is 15 residues. The germline V gene encodes CDR1 SGHRS and CDR2 YFSETQ. The junction had 11 bases not matched to a gene; V was cut back by 1 base and J by 7 bases. DNA of the CDR3: TGCGCCAGCAGCTTGTCTGGGACTACGACCGGTGAGCAGTACTTC. Protein: CASSLSGTTTGEQYF.

The chain employs TRBV6-1 and TRBJ2-1, with TRBD1 matching 8 bases. Germline V gives CDR1 MNHNS, CDR2 SASEGT. V was pared by 2 bases and J by 3 bases, with 3 bases of the junction left unmatched. CDR3 length equals 15 residues. CDR3 sequence reads: CASSELQGGYNEQFF. In nucleotides, the CDR3 is TGTGCCAGCAGTGAACTACAGGGGGGCTACAATGAGCAGTTCTTC.

J is TRBJ2-5 and V is TRBV11-2, with 8 positions matching TRBD1. In germline, CDR1 is SGHAT, CDR2 FQNNGV. Trimming at V came to 0 bases and at J to 1 base, leaving 13 bases not matched to a gene. The CDR3 spans 19 residues. This chain's CDR3 is CASSLDSLLGTGVQETQYF. The CDR3 region has the DNA TGTGCCAGCAGCTTAGACTCTTTATTGGGGACAGGCGTCCAAGAGACCCAGTACTTC.

The chain carries TRBV5-4 and TRBJ1-1; 7 bases fit TRBD1. The V and J ends lost 0 bases and 7 bases, in that order; junction bases with no gene match: 3. CDR3 length: 13 amino acids. The germline V gene has CDR1 SGHNT and CDR2 YYREEE (reference sequence). The CDR3 spells CASSLGQGDEAFF. Written as DNA, the CDR3 is TGTGCCAGCAGCTTGGGGCAGGGGGATGAAGCTTTCTTT.

The rearrangement uses TRBV14 and TRBJ2-5, with 12 bases identical to TRBD2. With V trimmed by 2 bases and J by 5 bases, 3 bases remained unmatched. The CDR3 is 15 amino acids. Germline V gene lookup returns CDR1 SGHDN and CDR2 FVKESK. CDR3 sequence: CASSQLAGGRETQYF. CDR3 DNA sequence: TGTGCCAGCAGCCAACTAGCGGGAGGGCGCGAGACCCAGTACTTC.

V and J are TRBV12-5 and TRBJ1-1; D is ambiguous. Germline CDR1 reads LGHNT; CDR2 reads FRNRAP. The CDR3 length is 14 residues. V lost 1 base to trimming and J lost 0 bases, with 6 bases between them. The CDR3 region is CASGLGTVNTEAFF. The CDR3 DNA reads as TGTGCTAGTGGTTTGGGAACGGTGAACACTGAAGCTTTCTTT.